The 21 T cell receptor beta chains below were found in one sample sequenced in a study of T-cell memory formation after mild COVID-19. Via MiXCR, TCRdb re-called the 5' RACE reads, giving one row per CDR3 protein. The sample has around 300,000 distinct CDR3 sequences; around 13% are singletons. The source material was PBMCs or a T cell subset sorted from them (not recorded which). These receptors all come from a man between 18 and 35 years old who had mild COVID-19 (a few samples of this study predate the infection). Cell type and time point are not known.

The chain combines TRBV18 with TRBJ2-4; TRBD1 matches at 8 bases. The V and J ends lost 2 bases and 9 bases, in that order; junction bases with no gene match: 9. This CDR3 comprises 15 residues. The V gene's germline CDR1 is KGHSH and CDR2 LQKENI. The CDR3 DNA reads TGTGCCAGCTCACCATCGACAGGGGAAGTCGGCATTCAGTACTTC. Translating gives CASSPSTGEVGIQYF. Full variable domain (remainder filled in from reference TRBV18 and TRBJ2-4): NAGVMQNPRHLVRRRGQEARLRCSPMKGHSHVYWYRQLPEEGLKFMVYLQKENIIDESGMPKERFSAEFPKEGPSILRIQQVVRGDSAAYFCASSPSTGEVGIQYFGAGTRLSVL.

With respect to this clonotype: This may be a read error: a much more frequent sequence differs by one nucleotide. The rearrangement links TRBV12-3 or TRBV12-4 to TRBJ2-5; no clear D. The CDR3 contains 11 residues. The V end lost 7 bases, the J end lost 5 bases, and 8 bases lay between the germline ends. The CDR3 DNA reads as TGTGCCAGCACCCACGGGGAGACCCAGTACTTC. Encoded protein: CASTHGETQYF.

This clonotype showed up just a few times. J is TRBJ1-1 and V is TRBV12-3 or TRBV12-4; no clear D. The CDR3 covers 13 residues. Between the trimmed V and J ends, which lost 6 bases and 4 bases, there was a span of 12 bases. CDR3 protein: CASSHYQATEAFF. The CDR3, as DNA: TGTGCCAGCAGCCACTACCAGGCCACTGAAGCTTTCTTT.

The gene calls are TRBV9 and TRBJ1-5, with TRBD1 identical over 9 bases. V lost 4 bases and J lost 3; bases outside the gene matches: 8. Germline assignment: CDR1 SGDLS and CDR2 YYNGEE. This CDR3 contains 16 residues. The CDR3 nucleotides read TGTGCCAGCAGCTCCCGGGACAGGGAGGTCAATCAGCCCCAGCATTTT. The encoded protein is CASSSRDREVNQPQHF.

This clonotype turned up a few times. The chain has TRBV11-2 and TRBJ2-1; 9 bases are a match to TRBD2. Germline CDR1 SGHAT, CDR2 FQNNGV. The CDR3 sequence is 18 residues long. With 3 bases clipped from V and 0 bases from J, the junction kept 9 bases outside the gene matches. The CDR3 sequence is CASSFNRDSGGSYNEQFF. The CDR3 DNA reads as TGTGCCAGCAGCTTTAATCGGGATAGCGGGGGCTCCTACAATGAGCAGTTCTTC.

In its sample, this clonotype was seen many times. V gene TRBV6-5 combines with J gene TRBJ2-3; unclear D gene. The CDR3 is 15 residues long. In germline, CDR1 is MNHEY, CDR2 SVGAGI. V lost 0 bases and J 3 bases, leaving 10 bases between the germline ends. In DNA, the CDR3 is TGTGCCAGCAGTTACTCCCTGAGGAGAACAGATACGCAGTATTTT. This codes for CASSYSLRRTDTQYF.

This clonotype occurred many times. The gene calls are TRBV29-1 and TRBJ1-2; D gene unclear. V gave up 6 bases and J gave up 6 bases, with 8 bases separating them. The CDR3 extends over 10 amino acids. Germline-derived CDR1 and CDR2 are SQVTM and ANQGSEA. The CDR3 protein is CSVDRHGYTF. The CDR3 DNA is TGCAGCGTCGACCGGCATGGCTACACCTTC.

CDR3 nucleotides: TGTGCCAGCAGTTCCGGAAAGGGAACTTCACCCCTCCACTTT. Protein: CASSSGKGTSPLHF. The chain carries TRBV28 and TRBJ1-6; no clear D gene. V was clipped by 4 bases and J by 9 bases, with 13 bases between them. The CDR3 sequence is 14 residues long. CDR1 and CDR2 from the germline V gene are MDHEN and SYDVKM.

This clonotype was seen more than once but under ten times. V is TRBV7-9 and J is TRBJ1-1, with D maybe TRBD1 (5 bases). The CDR3 consists of 13 residues. Trimming left V 7 bases short and J 7 bases short, with 16 bases between. CDR1 is SEHNR and CDR2 is FQNEAQ in the germline V gene (reference sequence). CDR3 DNA: TGTGCCAGCAACTGGGGGTCGGGGGGTGAAGCTTTCTTT. It is translated as CASNWGSGGEAFF.

This chain joins TRBV28 and TRBJ2-7, with TRBD1 as a possible D gene (6 bases). Looked up from germline, CDR1 is MDHEN and CDR2 is SYDVKM. With 5 bases removed from V and 2 bases from J, the gap between germline ends came to 10 bases. This CDR3 spans 13 amino acids. The CDR3 region has the DNA TGTGCCAGCAGTACGACAGGAACCTACGAGCAGTACGTC. This translates into CASSTTGTYEQYV.

This clonotype has a handful of counts. The genes are TRBV5-1 and TRBJ1-5; D call uncertain. The CDR3 length is 14 residues. Trimming pared 0 bases from V and 4 bases from J, leaving 8 bases between. The germline V gene encodes CDR1 SGHRS and CDR2 YFSETQ. The DNA for the CDR3 is TGCGCCAGCAGCTTGGGACACTTAAATCAGCCCCAGCATTTT. Amino acid sequence: CASSLGHLNQPQHF. Using reference TRBV5-1 and TRBJ1-5 for the parts outside the CDR3, the full variable domain is KAGVTQTPRYLIKTRGQQVTLSCSPISGHRSVSWYQQTPGQGLQFLFEYFSETQRNKGNFPGRFSGRQFSNSRSEMNVSTLELGDSALYLCASSLGHLNQPQHFGDGTRLSIL.

This clonotype was found a few times. The CDR3, as DNA: TGTGCCAGCAGTTACCTTGGAAAACTGTTTTTT. Its protein is CASSYLGKLFF. The chain joins TRBV6-5 to TRBJ1-4; D unclear. Deletions cut 2 bases from V and 10 bases from J, with 5 bases between. The CDR3 consists of 11 residues. In germline, CDR1 is MNHEY, CDR2 SVGAGI.

The table lists this clonotype with a few counts. The rearrangement links TRBV7-9 to TRBJ2-3; D remains ambiguous. Trimming left V 5 bases short and J 3 bases short, with 15 bases between. The CDR3 totals 15 residues. Germline CDR1 is SEHNR and CDR2 is FQNEAQ (reference sequence). CDR3 protein: CASSPNRLGTDTQYF. CDR3 nucleotides: TGTGCCAGCAGCCCGAATCGACTGGGTACAGATACGCAGTATTTT.

This clonotype was observed a handful of times. This sequence joins TRBV2 and TRBJ2-1, with D possibly matching TRBD2 (6 bases). CDR1 SNHLY and CDR2 FYNNEI come from the germline V gene. This CDR3 is 18 amino acids long. V lost 1 base, J lost 0 bases, and 16 bases lay in between. CDR3 protein: CASSEGGPLAHSYNEQFF. In nucleotides, the CDR3 is TGTGCCAGCAGTGAAGGGGGCCCACTAGCCCACTCCTACAATGAGCAGTTCTTC.

This rearrangement joins TRBV6-2 or TRBV6-3 to TRBJ2-3; unclear D gene. Trimming removed 2 bases from V and 6 bases from J, with 6 bases in between. Germline CDR1 and CDR2: MNHEY and SVGEGT. The CDR3 is 12 amino acids. The CDR3 nucleotides read TGTGCCAGCAGTTACGCTTGGGATACGCAGTATTTT. Translated, it gives CASSYAWDTQYF.

This clonotype was recorded a few times. This chain links TRBV12-3 or TRBV12-4 with TRBJ2-4, with 7 bases lining up with TRBD1. J lost 3 bases, V lost 4 bases, and 9 bases had no gene match. This CDR3 comprises 16 residues. The chain's CDR3 is CASSSRDSVGKNIQYF. Here the CDR3 DNA reads TGTGCCAGCAGTTCCCGGGACAGTGTTGGCAAAAACATTCAGTACTTC.

This clonotype was picked up a small number of times. The chain carries TRBV7-9 and TRBJ2-5; 8 positions agree with TRBD1. V shed 3 bases and J 3 bases; nucleotides not matched to a gene: 9. CDR1 is SEHNR, CDR2 FQNEAQ, per germline (reference sequence). The CDR3 is 16 amino acids. The CDR3 loop is CASSFPRGRREETQYF. Here the CDR3 DNA reads TGTGCCAGCAGCTTCCCCAGGGGGCGTCGTGAAGAGACCCAGTACTTC.

The chain couples TRBV5-1 to TRBJ2-1; 7 positions match TRBD1. CDR1 SGHRS and CDR2 YFSETQ come from the germline V gene. J lost 3 bases, V lost 3 bases, and 9 bases had no gene match. The CDR3 is made up of 16 amino acids. CDR3 bases: TGCGCCAGCAGCTACTCCGGGACAGCCCACTACAATGAGCAGTTCTTC. Translation gives CASSYSGTAHYNEQFF.

This clonotype was counted many times. The chain couples TRBV5-1 to TRBJ1-3, with a weak D call TRBD1 (5 bases). CDR1 and CDR2 (germline): SGHRS, YFSETQ. This CDR3 has 15 amino acids. The V end was cut by 3 bases, the J end by 0 bases, with 10 bases between. The CDR3 is CASSSGTVSGNTIYF. The CDR3 bases are TGCGCCAGCAGCTCCGGGACTGTCTCTGGAAACACCATATATTTT. Drawing the rest from reference TRBV5-1 and TRBJ1-3, the complete variable domain is KAGVTQTPRYLIKTRGQQVTLSCSPISGHRSVSWYQQTPGQGLQFLFEYFSETQRNKGNFPGRFSGRQFSNSRSEMNVSTLELGDSALYLCASSSGTVSGNTIYFGEGSWLTVV.

The chain combines TRBV7-9 with TRBJ2-5; the D gene is possibly TRBD2 (6 bases). The CDR3 contains 14 residues. CDR1 SEHNR and CDR2 FQNEAQ come from the germline V gene (reference sequence). V lost 1 base, J lost 3 bases, and 9 bases lay in between. The CDR3 DNA reads as TGTGCCAGCAGCTTAGTCGGGGGTAAAGAGACCCAGTACTTC. It translates to CASSLVGGKETQYF.

This chain links TRBV5-1 with TRBJ2-2, with D perhaps matching TRBD2 (5 bases). This CDR3 has 14 amino acids. Germline CDR1 reads SGHRS; CDR2 reads YFSETQ. V lost 0 bases, J lost 5 bases, and 8 bases lay in between. The CDR3, as DNA: TGCGCCAGCAGCTTGGCTCGGGAAACCGGGGAGCTGTTTTTT. This codes for CASSLARETGELFF.